This is a list of T cell receptor beta chains from one sample in a study of a mutant IDH1 vaccine in newly diagnosed glioma. Data came from immunoSEQ multiplex PCR; TCRdb stores just in-frame clones and leaves some out. The table records over 30,000 clones, about four fifths of them present only once. Sequences were derived from peripheral blood mononuclear cells (PBMCs), sampled from a glioma patient treated with radiotherapy, temozolomide or both. All receptors derive from a man aged 45 to 65 with glioma. Some clones in this sample may be carry-over from other donors' samples. Each CDR3 is given with its conserved first and last residue. Each record gives: V gene, J gene, CDR3 length, D gene, clone size, CDR3 DNA, CDR3 protein. The D gene is left open where the match is weak. The size field is filled for only some rows; it gives once, few, many or a size class.

v_call: TRBV30
j_call: TRBJ2-1
cdr3_length: 13
d_call: NA
clone_size: NA
cdr3_nt: TGTGCCTGGAGTGTGGAACAGCCCAATGAGCAGTTCTTC
cdr3_aa: CAWSVEQPNEQFF

v_call: TRBV6-6
j_call: TRBJ1-2
cdr3_length: 15
d_call: NA
clone_size: NA
cdr3_nt: TGTGCCAGCAGTACGCCCGTTTCAGGGGCCCGTGGCTACACCTTC
cdr3_aa: CASSTPVSGARGYTF

v_call: TRBV27
j_call: TRBJ2-7
cdr3_length: 15
d_call: TRBD1
clone_size: NA
cdr3_nt: TGTGCCAGCAGTTTGGGACAGGGGGGGATCTACGAGCAGTACTTC
cdr3_aa: CASSLGQGGIYEQYF

v_call: TRBV6-1
j_call: TRBJ2-7
cdr3_length: 13
d_call: NA
clone_size: NA
cdr3_nt: TGTGCCAGCAGGCAGGACAACTCCTACGAGCAGTACTTC
cdr3_aa: CASRQDNSYEQYF

v_call: TRBV21-1
j_call: TRBJ2-5
cdr3_length: 14
d_call: NA
clone_size: NA
cdr3_nt: TGTGCCAGACTGCCGAGGGGTGGGTGGGAGACCCAGTACTTC
cdr3_aa: CARLPRGGWETQYF

v_call: TRBV11-2
j_call: TRBJ1-3
cdr3_length: 15
d_call: NA
clone_size: NA
cdr3_nt: TGTGCCAGCAGCTTAAGGTCCGTCTCTGGAAACACCATATATTTT
cdr3_aa: CASSLRSVSGNTIYF

v_call: TRBV10-3
j_call: TRBJ1-1
cdr3_length: 14
d_call: NA
clone_size: NA
cdr3_nt: TGTGCCATCAGCGTACAGGGAGCAGGAGCTGAAGCTTTCTTT
cdr3_aa: CAISVQGAGAEAFF

v_call: TRBV29-1
j_call: TRBJ1-1
cdr3_length: 13
d_call: NA
clone_size: NA
cdr3_nt: TGCAGCGTGGAGGCACCTTTGAACACTGAAGCTTTCTTT
cdr3_aa: CSVEAPLNTEAFF

v_call: TRBV27
j_call: TRBJ2-5
cdr3_length: 13
d_call: NA
clone_size: NA
cdr3_nt: TGTGCCAGCAGCCGAAAGGGGCCTGAGACCCAGTACTTC
cdr3_aa: CASSRKGPETQYF

v_call: TRBV4-2
j_call: TRBJ1-4
cdr3_length: 16
d_call: NA
clone_size: once
cdr3_nt: TGTGCCAGCAGCCAAGATATTAACGTTTTCGTTGAAAAACTGTTTTTT
cdr3_aa: CASSQDINVFVEKLFF

v_call: TRBV7-2
j_call: TRBJ1-2
cdr3_length: 11
d_call: NA
clone_size: few
cdr3_nt: TGTGCCAGCAGCTCCTCTGTGGGCTACACCTTC
cdr3_aa: CASSSSVGYTF

v_call: TRBV5-6
j_call: TRBJ2-7
cdr3_length: 13
d_call: TRBD1
clone_size: NA
cdr3_nt: TGTGCCAGCAGCCCGGGACAGGTCTACGAGCAGTACTTC
cdr3_aa: CASSPGQVYEQYF

v_call: TRBV5-8
j_call: TRBJ2-1
cdr3_length: 11
d_call: NA
clone_size: NA
cdr3_nt: TGTGCCAGCAGCGAGCGTGACGAGCAGTTCTTC
cdr3_aa: CASSERDEQFF

v_call: TRBV4-3
j_call: TRBJ1-5
cdr3_length: 14
d_call: NA
clone_size: NA
cdr3_nt: TGCGCCAGCAGCCAAGAATTGTCCAATCAGCCCCAGCATTTT
cdr3_aa: CASSQELSNQPQHF

v_call: TRBV16
j_call: TRBJ1-5
cdr3_length: 14
d_call: NA
clone_size: few
cdr3_nt: TGTGCCAGCAGGCGGGACGGGTACAATCAGCCCCAGCATTTT
cdr3_aa: CASRRDGYNQPQHF

v_call: TRBV27
j_call: TRBJ2-2
cdr3_length: 14
d_call: NA
clone_size: once
cdr3_nt: TGTGCCAGCAGTCCACCACCAGGGACCGGGGAGCTGTTTTTT
cdr3_aa: CASSPPPGTGELFF

v_call: TRBV29-1
j_call: TRBJ2-3
cdr3_length: 12
d_call: NA
clone_size: NA
cdr3_nt: TGCAGCGTTGACGGGGGAACAGATACGCAGTATTTT
cdr3_aa: CSVDGGTDTQYF

v_call: TRBV2
j_call: TRBJ1-5
cdr3_length: 15
d_call: NA
clone_size: once
cdr3_nt: TGTGCCAGCGGGACGGGGGGACAAAGCAATCAGCCCCAGCATTTT
cdr3_aa: CASGTGGQSNQPQHF

v_call: TRBV6-5
j_call: TRBJ2-2
cdr3_length: 15
d_call: NA
clone_size: NA
cdr3_nt: TGTGCCACCAGCCGACAGGACTTAAACACCGGGGAGCTGTTTTTT
cdr3_aa: CATSRQDLNTGELFF

v_call: TRBV11-2
j_call: TRBJ1-2
cdr3_length: 16
d_call: NA
clone_size: once
cdr3_nt: TGTGCCAGCAGCCCGTCTGGGGGGCGATATGACTATGGCTACACCTTC
cdr3_aa: CASSPSGGRYDYGYTF

v_call: TRBV5-1
j_call: TRBJ1-5
cdr3_length: 14
d_call: NA
clone_size: NA
cdr3_nt: TGCGCCAGCAGCCTCGGGGGTTTAGGTCAGCCCCAGCATTTT
cdr3_aa: CASSLGGLGQPQHF

v_call: TRBV6-6
j_call: TRBJ1-2
cdr3_length: 14
d_call: NA
clone_size: NA
cdr3_nt: TGTGCCAGCAGTTACTCGGATAGCTTAGGTGGCTACACCTTC
cdr3_aa: CASSYSDSLGGYTF

v_call: TRBV2
j_call: TRBJ2-2
cdr3_length: 16
d_call: NA
clone_size: NA
cdr3_nt: TGTGCCAGCAGTGAACTGGGGGGCGCGAACACCGGGGAGCTGTTTTTT
cdr3_aa: CASSELGGANTGELFF

v_call: TRBV5-4
j_call: TRBJ2-2
cdr3_length: 16
d_call: TRBD2
clone_size: NA
cdr3_nt: TGTGCCAGCAGCTCCGCGGGTGAGCGGGAGGTCGGGGAGCTGTTTTTT
cdr3_aa: CASSSAGEREVGELFF

v_call: TRBV6-6
j_call: TRBJ1-6
cdr3_length: 15
d_call: NA
clone_size: NA
cdr3_nt: TGTGCCAGCAGTTACTCGAAGGGAGACTCATGGCCCCTCCACTTT
cdr3_aa: CASSYSKGDSWPLHF

v_call: TRBV6-6
j_call: TRBJ2-2
cdr3_length: 16
d_call: TRBD2
clone_size: NA
cdr3_nt: TGTGCCAGCAGTTTCCCCGCGGGGGGGCGAGTCGGGGAGCTGTTTTTT
cdr3_aa: CASSFPAGGRVGELFF

v_call: TRBV6-1
j_call: TRBJ2-6
cdr3_length: 15
d_call: NA
clone_size: NA
cdr3_nt: TGTGCCAGCAGTCTAACAAGCTCTGGGGCCAACGTCCTGACTTTC
cdr3_aa: CASSLTSSGANVLTF

v_call: TRBV4-1
j_call: TRBJ2-2
cdr3_length: 16
d_call: TRBD2
clone_size: few
cdr3_nt: TGCGCCAGCAGCCAAGAGAGACTAGCGGGAGTCGGGGAGCTGTTTTTT
cdr3_aa: CASSQERLAGVGELFF

v_call: TRBV6-4
j_call: TRBJ2-1
cdr3_length: 15
d_call: TRBD2
clone_size: NA
cdr3_nt: TGTGCCAGCAGTGGAGAAGCGGGGGGCTCCAATGAGCAGTTCTTC
cdr3_aa: CASSGEAGGSNEQFF

v_call: TRBV12-5
j_call: TRBJ1-2
cdr3_length: 12
d_call: NA
clone_size: once
cdr3_nt: TGTGCTAGTGGTTCGCCGGGGGTTGGCTACACCTTC
cdr3_aa: CASGSPGVGYTF

v_call: TRBV5-1
j_call: TRBJ1-1
cdr3_length: 15
d_call: TRBD1
clone_size: few
cdr3_nt: TGCGCCAGCAGGGATGACAGGGGGTTCGGCACTGAAGCTTTCTTT
cdr3_aa: CASRDDRGFGTEAFF

v_call: TRBV6-6
j_call: TRBJ1-1
cdr3_length: 14
d_call: NA
clone_size: few
cdr3_nt: TGTGCCAGCAGTTACCAGGCCTGGAACACTGAAGCTTTCTTT
cdr3_aa: CASSYQAWNTEAFF

v_call: TRBV6-4
j_call: TRBJ1-2
cdr3_length: 15
d_call: TRBD1
clone_size: NA
cdr3_nt: TGTGCCAGCAGAAAAACCCCAGGGGGCGGCTATGGCTACACCTTC
cdr3_aa: CASRKTPGGGYGYTF

v_call: TRBV6-5
j_call: TRBJ2-2
cdr3_length: 12
d_call: TRBD2
clone_size: NA
cdr3_nt: TGTGCCAGCAGGACTAGCTCCGGGGAGCTGTTTTTT
cdr3_aa: CASRTSSGELFF

v_call: TRBV15
j_call: TRBJ1-3
cdr3_length: 16
d_call: NA
clone_size: NA
cdr3_nt: TGTGCCACCAGCGCTCGGGGGCCCCTCTCTGGAAACACCATATATTTT
cdr3_aa: CATSARGPLSGNTIYF

v_call: TRBV4-3
j_call: TRBJ1-2
cdr3_length: 13
d_call: NA
clone_size: NA
cdr3_nt: TGCGCCAGCAGCCAGTCTCCGGGGTCCGGCTACACCTTC
cdr3_aa: CASSQSPGSGYTF